This T cell receptor beta chain was recorded in a study of glioma-infiltrating T cells. The CDR3 is made up of 17 amino acids. The germline V gene has CDR1 SGHTS and CDR2 YDEGEE. V lost 1 base and J lost 3; bases outside the gene matches: 10. Amplification of TCR alpha and beta CDR3 regions from RNA used iRepertoire nested multiplex PCR. For one-step reverse transcription and amplification, 100-400 ng of tissue mRNA or PBMC total RNA was used. TCRdb re-derived calls from the multiplex PCR reads in MiXCR, one entry per CDR3 protein. The sample has about 3,900 distinct CDR3 sequences; 31% are singletons. General study results and limits: Non-neoplastic patients had below-expected tissue-blood divergence, while all gliomas exceeded expectation.

Comment on this clonotype: Its antigen is not known.

This receptor was obtained from a human donor with low-grade glioma or glioblastoma, undergoing nonglioma brain surgery, or in good health (not recorded which). V and J are TRBV5-8 and TRBJ2-1, with TRBD1 matching over 7 bases. Sample: glioma tissue, nonneoplastic brain tissue, or PBMCs (not recorded which). CDR3 sequence: CASSLPPGQRYYNEQFF. CDR3 bases: TGTGCCAGCAGCTTGCCTCCGGGACAGCGTTACTACAATGAGCAGTTCTTC.